This record concerns one TCR beta chain sequence. These data belong to a study of blood T cell repertoires in COVID-19. Study details: Italy, Spain and the United States were the sources of the convalescent and acute COVID-19 samples.

The table came from immunoSEQ multiplex PCR; TCRdb's copy has only in-frame clones and leaves some out. The sample holds 200,000 to 250,000 clones; 86% are singletons and the top ten take about 2.2%. Germline CDR1 is MNHEY and CDR2 is SVGEGT. This CDR3 is built from 16 residues. The J segment lost 10 bases and the V segment lost 2 bases, leaving 13 bases of the junction unmatched. This chain uses TRBV6-2 or TRBV6-3 with TRBJ2-1; 8 positions agree with TRBD2. Sequencing used peripheral blood. This TCR came from a woman aged 45-65 years with acute or convalescent COVID-19. In nucleotides, the CDR3 is TGTGCCAGCAGTTACAATCTGAATAGCGGGGCCCCGGAGCAGTTCTTC. Translation: CASSYNLNSGAPEQFF.